These 29 T cell receptor beta chains originate from one sample sequenced in a study of CD8+ T cells in alopecia areata. Reverse transcribed after extraction, RNA yielded cDNA as the sequencing template. The table came from immunoSEQ multiplex PCR; TCRdb's copy has only in-frame clones and leaves some out. The table records 120,000 or so clones, 61% of them present only once. Sample treatment: oral pan-JAK inhibitor, 5-10 mg twice daily. Material: CD4+ T cells sorted from blood, obtained at week 4, from a patient treated with tofacitinib. The receptors originated from a human donor with alopecia areata.

This clone was counted once. The chain joins TRBV20-1 to TRBJ2-3; no reliable D call. The CDR3 is made up of 11 amino acids. Per the germline V gene, CDR1 is DFQATT and CDR2 is SNEGSKA (reference sequence). V lost 4 bases and J lost 4, with 6 bases in between. The CDR3 DNA follows: TGCAGTGCTATTATAGCAGATACGCAGTATTTT. It is translated as CSAIIADTQYF.

Details on this clone: One end of the junction fails to match germline, which may point to a read error. The rearrangement uses TRBV2 and TRBJ1-1; 10 bases agree with TRBD1. CDR3 length: 13 residues. Germline V gives CDR1 SNHLY, CDR2 FYNNEI. The CDR3 spells CASRGQGNAEAFF. CDR3 bases: TGTGCCAGCAGGGGACAGGGGAACGCTGAAGCTTTCTTT.

The rearrangement joins TRBV9 to TRBJ1-1, with D perhaps matching TRBD1 (6 bases). CDR1 is SGDLS, CDR2 YYNGEE, per germline. Trimming stripped 3 bases from V and 2 bases from J, with 11 bases between. The CDR3 length is 14 residues. The CDR3 loop is CASSATGTNTEAFF. CDR3 in DNA: TGTGCCAGCAGCGCCACCGGGACAAACACTGAAGCTTTCTTT. The variable domain in full, completed from reference TRBV9 and TRBJ1-1, reads DSGVTQTPKHLITATGQRVTLRCSPRSGDLSVYWYQQSLDQGLQFLIQYYNGEERAKGNILERFSAQQFPDLHSELNLSSLELGDSALYFCASSATGTNTEAFFGQGTRLTVV.

This clone was seen only a few times. CDR3 sequence (DNA): TGCAGCGGGGGCGGGGTTCGGGAGACCCAGTACTTC. Translation: CSGGGVRETQYF. This chain uses TRBV29-1 with TRBJ2-5; weak D call: TRBD2 (6 bases). CDR1 and CDR2 from the germline V gene are SQVTM and ANQGSEA. Trimming stripped 7 bases from V and 5 bases from J, with 14 bases between. This CDR3 is 12 amino acids long. Filled out from reference TRBV29-1 and TRBJ2-5, the complete variable domain reads SAVISQKPSRDICQRGTSLTIQCQVDSQVTMMFWYRQQPGQSLTLIATANQGSEATYESGFVIDKFPISRPNLTFSTLTVSNMSPEDSSIYLCSGGGVRETQYFGPGTRLLVL.

The chain uses TRBV10-3 and TRBJ1-4; no clear D gene. Trimming took off 3 bases at V and 0 bases at J, with 2 bases between the two ends. Germline V gene data show CDR1 as ENHRY and CDR2 as SYGVKD. The CDR3 length is 13 residues. CDR3 protein: CAISDATNEKLFF. The CDR3 region has the DNA TGTGCCATCAGTGACGCAACTAATGAAAAACTGTTTTTT.

The rearrangement joins TRBV5-1 to TRBJ2-5; D unresolved. V was trimmed by 4 bases and J by 1 base, leaving 8 bases between them. The germline V gene encodes CDR1 SGHRS and CDR2 YFSETQ. The CDR3 is 13 amino acids. The CDR3 loop is CASSQEIQETQYF. The CDR3 coding sequence is TGCGCCAGCAGCCAAGAGATCCAAGAGACCCAGTACTTC.

The chain links TRBV7-9 to TRBJ2-2; D is perhaps TRBD1 (5 bases). The CDR3 has 14 amino acids. The germline V gene encodes CDR1 SEHNR and CDR2 FQNEAQ (reference sequence). Trimming shortened V by 3 bases and J by 3 bases, and 8 bases separated the two germline ends. Written as DNA, the CDR3 is TGTGCCAGCAGCTTGTCCAGGGACACCGGGGAGCTGTTTTTT. Translation gives CASSLSRDTGELFF.

The chain uses TRBV2 and TRBJ1-2; 9 bases align to TRBD1. CDR1 SNHLY and CDR2 FYNNEI come from the germline V gene. Unmatched junction bases numbered 3, after V lost 2 bases and J lost 5 bases. This CDR3 spans 14 amino acids. The CDR3 DNA follows: TGTGCCAGCAGTGAATCCGGGACAGGGTATGGCTACACCTTC. Amino acids: CASSESGTGYGYTF.

This clone was found a few times. The chain couples TRBV7-9 to TRBJ2-4; D ambiguous. CDR1 is SEHNR, CDR2 FQNEAQ, per germline (reference sequence). The CDR3 extends over 12 amino acids. With 5 bases removed from V and 12 bases from J, the gap between germline ends came to 14 bases. Written as DNA, the CDR3 is TGTGCCAGCAGCCCGGAACAAGGCAATCAGTACTTC. Amino acids: CASSPEQGNQYF.

The chain's CDR3 is CASSTTGKAGELFF. The CDR3, as DNA: TGTGCCAGCAGTACGACAGGGAAGGCCGGGGAGCTGTTTTTT. V and J are TRBV25-1 and TRBJ2-2; 7 bases are shared with TRBD1. Trimming cost V 5 bases and J 6 bases; bases outside gene matches: 6. The CDR3 has 14 amino acids. From germline, CDR1 is MGHDK and CDR2 SYGVNS.

The chain joins TRBV4-3 to TRBJ1-1; D might be TRBD1 (6 bases). The CDR3 is made up of 14 amino acids. Trimming left V 4 bases short and J 3 bases short, with 12 bases between. Per the germline V gene, CDR1 is LGHNA and CDR2 is YSLEER. The CDR3 DNA reads as TGCGCCAGCAGCCCCAGGGGAGGGGACACTGAAGCTTTCTTT. It encodes CASSPRGGDTEAFF.

J is TRBJ2-1 and V is TRBV29-1; 8 nucleotides align to TRBD1. V trimming: 3 bases; J trimming: 6 bases; junction bases outside the gene matches: 7. This CDR3 region has 14 residues. Germline CDR1 SQVTM, CDR2 ANQGSEA. The CDR3 DNA sequence: TGCAGCGTTGACTTTGACAGGGGTAGCAATGAGCAGTTCTTC. Protein: CSVDFDRGSNEQFF.

This chain joins TRBV30 and TRBJ2-7, with TRBD1 matching 9 bases. The V and J ends lost 0 bases and 7 bases, in that order; junction bases with no gene match: 7. CDR1 is GTSNPN and CDR2 is SVGIG in the germline V gene (reference sequence). The CDR3 sequence is 14 residues long. CDR3 DNA: TGTGCCTGGAGTGTGGGGGACAGGGTGGGAGAGCAGTACTTC. It encodes CAWSVGDRVGEQYF.

The chain recombines TRBV5-6 with TRBJ2-7, with TRBD1 matching over 11 bases. This CDR3 comprises 15 residues. The V gene end was trimmed by 4 bases and the J gene end by 2 bases; junction bases not matched to a gene: 5. The germline CDR1 and CDR2 sequences are SGHDT and YYEEEE. The CDR3 region has the DNA TGTGCCAGCAGCGGATGGGACAGGGGGACCTACGAGCAGTACTTC. Translated: CASSGWDRGTYEQYF.

This clone is a singleton in its sample. The chain recombines TRBV30 with TRBJ1-5; unclear D gene. Trimming shortened V by 0 bases and J by 3 bases, and 9 bases separated the two germline ends. This CDR3 comprises 14 residues. CDR1 is GTSNPN and CDR2 is SVGIG in the germline V gene (reference sequence). The CDR3 reads CAWSVAGVNQPQHF. Here the CDR3 DNA reads TGTGCCTGGAGTGTAGCTGGGGTCAATCAGCCCCAGCATTTT.

The J gene is TRBJ1-2, the V gene TRBV6-6; D is undetermined. Per germline, CDR1 MNHNY and CDR2 SVGAGI (reference sequence). V lost 0 bases and J 2 bases, leaving 7 bases between the germline ends. The CDR3 is 14 residues long. Written as DNA, the CDR3 is TGTGCCAGCAGTTACTCTGGCAGGAACTATGGCTACACCTTC. This encodes CASSYSGRNYGYTF.

The chain employs TRBV5-4 and TRBJ2-2; weak D call: TRBD2 (5 bases). CDR1 and CDR2 (germline): SGHNT, YYREEE (reference sequence). Between the trimmed V and J ends, which lost 4 bases and 6 bases, there was a span of 13 bases. The CDR3 has 14 residues. The CDR3 coding sequence is TGTGCCAGCAGCCCGCTACTAGGGCCCGGGGAGCTGTTTTTT. Its protein is CASSPLLGPGELFF. Complete variable domain (other parts from reference TRBV5-4 and TRBJ2-2): ETGVTQSPTHLIKTRGQQVTLRCSSQSGHNTVSWYQQALGQGPQFIFQYYREEENGRGNFPPRFSGLQFPNYSSELNVNALELDDSALYLCASSPLLGPGELFFGEGSRLTVL.

A few counts support this clone. The chain uses TRBV23-1 and TRBJ2-7, with 7 bases lining up with TRBD2. TRBV23-1 has ORF status, its function being uncertain. This CDR3 has 14 amino acids. The trim removed 1 base at V and 1 base at J, leaving 1 base unmatched. As DNA, the CDR3 is TGCGCCAGCAGTCAATGGGAGGGTTCCTACGAGCAGTACTTC. The encoded protein is CASSQWEGSYEQYF.

This clone was seen a few times. The rearrangement joins TRBV29-1 to TRBJ2-7; 7 positions match TRBD1. Looked up from germline, CDR1 is SQVTM and CDR2 is ANQGSEA. The length of the CDR3 is 13 residues. Trimming removed 6 bases from V and 0 bases from J; junction bases left unmatched: 5. The chain's CDR3 is CSVGRQGSYEQYF. For the CDR3, the DNA is TGCAGCGTGGGACGACAGGGCTCCTACGAGCAGTACTTC.

This rearrangement joins TRBV27 to TRBJ2-1, with D hard to call. The CDR3 contains 12 residues. V lost 4 bases and J 8 bases, leaving 9 bases between the germline ends. Germline assignment: CDR1 MNHEY and CDR2 SMNVEV (reference sequence). CDR3: CASSSASDEQFF. The CDR3 nucleotides are TGTGCCAGCAGTTCCGCGAGTGATGAGCAGTTCTTC.

The chain couples TRBV5-5 to TRBJ2-3, with D possibly matching TRBD2 (6 bases). The germline V gene encodes CDR1 SGHKS and CDR2 YYEKEE (reference sequence). CDR3 size: 14 residues. V gave up 2 bases and J gave up 4 bases, with 11 bases separating them. This CDR3 is CASSLVEGADTQYF. CDR3 DNA: TGTGCCAGCAGCTTAGTGGAGGGAGCAGATACGCAGTATTTT.

The CDR3 DNA is TGTGCCAGCACCTACCCACAGGGGCCCGATACGCAGTATTTT. Residues: CASTYPQGPDTQYF. The genes are TRBV7-9 and TRBJ2-3; 7 positions agree with TRBD1. Germline-derived CDR1 and CDR2 are SEHNR and FQNEAQ (reference sequence). J lost 6 bases, V lost 7 bases, and 10 bases had no gene match. The CDR3 extends over 14 amino acids.

This chain links TRBV28 with TRBJ1-3; TRBD1 aligns across 9 bases. The length of the CDR3 is 14 residues. Germline V gene sequence: CDR1 MDHEN, CDR2 SYDVKM. With 7 bases clipped from V and 4 bases from J, the junction kept 5 bases outside the gene matches. The CDR3 DNA sequence: TGTGCCAGCACTGGACAGGGGTCGGGAAACACCATATATTTT. The encoded protein is CASTGQGSGNTIYF.

The chain combines TRBV7-2 with TRBJ2-1, with TRBD2 matching over 14 bases. The ends lost 5 bases at V and 5 bases at J; junction bases unmatched: 8. This CDR3 has 17 amino acids. The germline V gene has CDR1 SGHTA and CDR2 FQGNSA. The DNA for the CDR3 is TGTGCCAGCAGCGCGACCGGACTAGCGGGAGGCCACAATGAGCAGTTCTTC. This sequence encodes CASSATGLAGGHNEQFF.

This clone was counted between two and nine times. The gene calls are TRBV7-2 and TRBJ2-1; 8 positions match TRBD1. The CDR3 totals 16 residues. V was pared by 2 bases and J by 6 bases, with 9 bases of the junction left unmatched. Germline CDR1 reads SGHTA; CDR2 reads FQGNSA. CDR3 coding DNA: TGTGCCAGCAGCTTACGGCCCCAGGGGGCAGGCAATGAGCAGTTCTTC. Translation: CASSLRPQGAGNEQFF. The whole variable domain, remainder taken from reference TRBV7-2 and TRBJ2-1, is GAGVSQSPSNKVTEKGKDVELRCDPISGHTALYWYRQSLGQGLEFLIYFQGNSAPDKSGLPSDRFSAERTGGSVSTLTIQRTQQEDSAVYLCASSLRPQGAGNEQFFGPGTRLTVL.

The rearrangement uses TRBV4-1 and TRBJ2-3; D is unresolved. The ends were cut back, 2 bases at V and 3 bases at J, with 9 bases in the middle. CDR3 size: 14 residues. Germline V lookup: CDR1 MGHRA, CDR2 YSYEKL. The DNA for the CDR3 is TGCGCCAGCAGCCAACCTGGGCTGACAGATACGCAGTATTTT. It specifies CASSQPGLTDTQYF.

This clone was observed a few times. The chain is built from TRBV30 and TRBJ2-1, with D possibly TRBD2 on 5 matching bases. Trimming took off 6 bases at V and 4 bases at J, with 13 bases between the two ends. CDR1 and CDR2 (germline): GTSNPN, SVGIG (reference sequence). This CDR3 spans 13 amino acids. CDR3 DNA: TGTGCCTGTCCACCCGGGGAGTACAATGAGCAGTTCTTC. Translation gives CACPPGEYNEQFF.

This chain connects TRBV5-1 to TRBJ2-1; D gene unclear. The ends were cut back, 0 bases at V and 12 bases at J, with 10 bases in the middle. The CDR3 contains 12 residues. The V gene's germline CDR1 is SGHRS and CDR2 YFSETQ. The DNA of the CDR3 is TGCGCCAGCAGCTTGGCTAGTGGAAGGCAGTTCTTC. This encodes CASSLASGRQFF. Together with reference TRBV5-1 and TRBJ2-1, the CDR3 gives the full variable domain: KAGVTQTPRYLIKTRGQQVTLSCSPISGHRSVSWYQQTPGQGLQFLFEYFSETQRNKGNFPGRFSGRQFSNSRSEMNVSTLELGDSALYLCASSLASGRQFFGPGTRLTVL.

This chain joins TRBV29-1 and TRBJ2-1, with D possibly called TRBD1 or TRBD2 (5 bases each). The V end was cut by 2 bases, the J end by 8 bases, with 10 bases between. The CDR3 contains 12 residues. CDR1 is SQVTM and CDR2 is ANQGSEA in the germline V gene. CDR3 residues: CSVEQTGHEQFF. As DNA, the CDR3 is TGCAGCGTTGAACAAACGGGGCATGAGCAGTTCTTC.